Each of the 22 T cell receptor beta chains below was sequenced from the same sample in a study of blood T cell repertoires in COVID-19. Method: immunoSEQ multiplex PCR; TCRdb's copy keeps in-frame clones and lacks some. The sample has roughly 70,000 clones, roughly 77% seen once. Sample: peripheral blood. These receptors were taken from a human donor in a cohort sampled during active COVID-19.

The chain couples TRBV28 to TRBJ2-7, with TRBD2 matching 9 bases. This CDR3 contains 14 residues. CDR1 is MDHEN, CDR2 SYDVKM, per germline. V lost 2 bases and J lost 3; bases outside the gene matches: 2. CDR3 sequence reads: CASSLLAGNYEQYF. As DNA, the CDR3 is TGTGCCAGCAGTTTACTAGCGGGAAACTACGAGCAGTACTTC.

This clone was detected once. The chain joins TRBV5-1 to TRBJ2-7; 10 bases fit TRBD1. With 2 bases clipped from V and 6 bases from J, the junction kept 5 bases outside the gene matches. The germline CDR1 and CDR2 sequences are SGHRS and YFSETQ. The CDR3 sequence is 14 residues long. This CDR3 is CASSLPGTGVEQYF. Written as DNA, the CDR3 is TGCGCCAGCAGCTTACCCGGGACAGGGGTCGAGCAGTACTTC.

This clone showed up just a few times. The CDR3 DNA sequence: TGCGCCAGCAGCTCCGACATCACGAACACTGAAGCTTTCTTT. Translated, it gives CASSSDITNTEAFF. The chain joins TRBV4-1 to TRBJ1-1; D unresolved. Germline CDR1 MGHRA, CDR2 YSYEKL. V was trimmed by 5 bases and J by 1 base, leaving 11 bases between them. The CDR3 loop spans 14 amino acids.

The V gene is TRBV2, the J gene TRBJ1-6, with D perhaps TRBD1 (6 bases). Germline V CDR1 and CDR2: SNHLY, FYNNEI. Trimming removed 10 bases at V and 8 bases at J, with 15 bases between. The CDR3 runs to 13 residues. CDR3: CATTPGGYSPLHF. CDR3 nucleotide sequence: TGTGCCACCACACCGGGGGGCTATTCACCCCTCCACTTT.

The V and J genes are TRBV19 and TRBJ2-5; D unclear. CDR3 length: 13 amino acids. Per germline, CDR1 LNHDA and CDR2 SQIVND (reference sequence). Trimming pared 4 bases from V and 2 bases from J, leaving 8 bases between. CDR3 loop: CASSRRRQETQYF. DNA for the CDR3: TGTGCCAGTAGTAGACGGAGACAAGAGACCCAGTACTTC.

This clone was counted a few times. The gene calls are TRBV2 and TRBJ1-2, with D unclear. The CDR3 totals 12 residues. Germline V gene sequence: CDR1 SNHLY, CDR2 FYNNEI. Trimming removed 6 bases from V and 1 base from J, with 6 bases in between. CDR3 sequence reads: CASRAYNYGYTF. CDR3 coding DNA: TGTGCCAGCAGAGCTTATAACTATGGCTACACCTTC.

The chain is built from TRBV5-1 and TRBJ2-2; TRBD1 matches 7 bases. Losses at the gene ends were 7 bases for V and 0 bases for J; bases not matched to a gene: 3. Germline V gene data show CDR1 as SGHRS and CDR2 as YFSETQ. The CDR3 runs 14 residues. The CDR3 region has the DNA TGCGCCAGCTTTGGACAGGCGAACACCGGGGAGCTGTTTTTT. Translated, it gives CASFGQANTGELFF. Variable domain in full (rest from reference TRBV5-1 and TRBJ2-2): KAGVTQTPRYLIKTRGQQVTLSCSPISGHRSVSWYQQTPGQGLQFLFEYFSETQRNKGNFPGRFSGRQFSNSRSEMNVSTLELGDSALYLCASFGQANTGELFFGEGSRLTVL.

This rearrangement joins TRBV11-3 to TRBJ2-1, with 11 bases identical to TRBD2. The germline V gene encodes CDR1 SGHNT and CDR2 YENEEA. The ends lost 1 base at V and 6 bases at J; junction bases unmatched: 5. The CDR3 totals 16 residues. Here the CDR3 DNA reads TGTGCCAGCAGCTTAGCTCTAGCGGGAGGTTTCAATGAGCAGTTCTTC. Protein: CASSLALAGGFNEQFF.

The J gene is TRBJ2-6, the V gene TRBV19; TRBD2 might be the D (5 bases). CDR1 is LNHDA and CDR2 is SQIVND in the germline V gene (reference sequence). V dropped 11 bases and J dropped 0 bases, with 11 bases sitting between them. This CDR3 has 14 residues. The CDR3: CAVRVSSGANVLTF. CDR3 DNA: TGTGCCGTGAGGGTCAGCTCTGGGGCCAACGTCCTGACTTTC.

The chain recombines TRBV28 with TRBJ2-7, with 10 bases that match TRBD1. CDR3 length: 14 amino acids. V lost 6 bases, J lost 4 bases, and 6 bases stayed unmatched. CDR1 is MDHEN and CDR2 is SYDVKM in the germline V gene. The CDR3 sequence: CASRPTGGGYEQYF. In DNA form, the CDR3 reads TGTGCCAGCAGGCCGACAGGGGGCGGTTACGAGCAGTACTTC.

This chain joins TRBV9 and TRBJ2-7, with a tentative D call TRBD2 (6 bases). V lost 0 bases, J lost 1 base, and 14 bases lay in between. Germline V gives CDR1 SGDLS, CDR2 YYNGEE. This CDR3 is built from 16 residues. The CDR3 sequence is CASSVDGGAGSYEQYF. As DNA, the CDR3 is TGTGCCAGCAGCGTAGATGGCGGGGCGGGTTCCTACGAGCAGTACTTC.

The chain is built from TRBV28 and TRBJ2-7, with TRBD2 matching over 10 bases. Germline loops: CDR1 MDHEN, CDR2 SYDVKM. With 4 bases clipped from V and 4 bases from J, the junction kept 7 bases outside the gene matches. This CDR3 comprises 15 residues. CDR3 region: CASSSLAGVSYEQYF. The CDR3 nucleotides read TGTGCCAGCAGTTCGCTAGCGGGAGTTAGTTACGAGCAGTACTTC.

The chain joins TRBV3-1 (or the pseudogene TRBV3-2) to TRBJ1-1; D unclear. Per the germline V gene, CDR1 is LGHDT and CDR2 is YNNKEL (reference sequence). The CDR3 contains 13 residues. V lost 2 bases and J lost 6, with 10 bases in between. The CDR3: CASSQPVPSEAFF. For the CDR3, the DNA is TGTGCCAGCAGCCAACCGGTCCCCTCTGAAGCTTTCTTT.

This clone came up a few times. V usage is TRBV6-1 and J usage is TRBJ1-2; possible D gene TRBD1, 5 bases. Germline V CDR1 and CDR2: MNHNS, SASEGT. The CDR3 contains 13 residues. Deletions cut 2 bases from V and 8 bases from J, with 12 bases between. CDR3 loop: CASSEIQGGGYTF. In nucleotides, the CDR3 is TGTGCCAGCAGTGAAATCCAGGGAGGCGGCTACACCTTC.

The chain couples TRBV5-1 to TRBJ1-2; 8 nucleotides line up with TRBD1. The trim removed 0 bases at V and 4 bases at J, leaving 2 bases unmatched. This CDR3 has 14 amino acids. Germline values: CDR1 SGHRS, CDR2 YFSETQ. The CDR3 region has the DNA TGCGCCAGCAGCTTGGGGACAGGGTCCTATGGCTACACCTTC. Protein product: CASSLGTGSYGYTF. The full variable domain, its missing parts supplied by reference TRBV5-1 and TRBJ1-2, is KAGVTQTPRYLIKTRGQQVTLSCSPISGHRSVSWYQQTPGQGLQFLFEYFSETQRNKGNFPGRFSGRQFSNSRSEMNVSTLELGDSALYLCASSLGTGSYGYTFGSGTRLTVV.

The chain has TRBV2 and TRBJ2-2, with 10 bases that match TRBD2. This CDR3 has 18 amino acids. From germline, CDR1 is SNHLY and CDR2 FYNNEI. Trimming removed 6 bases from V and 8 bases from J; junction bases left unmatched: 18. Here the CDR3 reads CASRRPQSSGRRGGELFF. The DNA for the CDR3 is TGTGCCAGCAGGCGCCCCCAATCTAGCGGGAGACGGGGGGGGGAGCTGTTTTTT. The entire variable domain, with the rest obtained from reference TRBV2 and TRBJ2-2, is as follows: EPEVTQTPSHQVTQMGQEVILRCVPISNHLYFYWYRQILGQKVEFLVSFYNNEISEKSEIFDDQFSVERPDGSNFTLKIRSTKLEDSAMYFCASRRPQSSGRRGGELFFGEGSRLTVL.

The count of this clone is one. The rearrangement uses TRBV7-2 and TRBJ2-2; 8 bases are a match to TRBD2. V was clipped by 5 bases and J by 5 bases; unmatched bases: 1. The CDR3 runs 13 residues. CDR1 is SGHTA and CDR2 is FQGNSA in the germline V gene. The CDR3 reads CASSRGGTGELFF. DNA for the CDR3: TGTGCCAGCAGCCGGGGGGGTACCGGGGAGCTGTTTTTT.

The chain employs TRBV28 and TRBJ2-7, with 8 bases aligning to TRBD1. J gave up 5 bases and V 9 bases, and 12 bases lay outside the gene matches. The CDR3 is 14 residues long. Germline V gene sequence: CDR1 MDHEN, CDR2 SYDVKM. The CDR3 sequence: CASPKSRGPHEQYF. DNA for the CDR3: TGTGCCAGTCCTAAGTCCAGGGGGCCGCACGAGCAGTACTTC.

The chain employs TRBV27 and TRBJ1-5; D unresolved. The CDR3 length is 13 residues. From germline, CDR1 is MNHEY and CDR2 SMNVEV (reference sequence). Trimming pared 0 bases from V and 15 bases from J, leaving 15 bases between. The CDR3 sequence is CASSLSGSGKAHF. In nucleotides, the CDR3 is TGTGCCAGCAGTTTATCGGGTTCCGGGAAGGCGCATTTT.

This chain uses TRBV15 with TRBJ1-4; TRBD1 agrees at 8 bases. V gave up 3 bases and J gave up 8 bases; unmatched junction bases: 8. Germline loops: CDR1 LNHNV, CDR2 YYDKDF (reference sequence). The CDR3 consists of 15 residues. CDR3 sequence reads: CATSSDQGAREKLFF. The CDR3 bases are TGTGCCACCAGCAGCGATCAGGGGGCGAGGGAAAAACTGTTTTTT.

This rearrangement joins TRBV9 to TRBJ1-2; D unclear. CDR3 size: 13 residues. V was shortened by 0 bases and J by 9 bases, with 12 bases between the two germline ends. Germline V gene sequence: CDR1 SGDLS, CDR2 YYNGEE. The CDR3 is CASSVAGGWSYTF. DNA of the CDR3: TGTGCCAGCAGCGTAGCAGGAGGGTGGAGCTACACCTTC.

The chain recombines TRBV11-3 with TRBJ2-7; 11 bases agree with TRBD1. Looked up from germline, CDR1 is SGHNT and CDR2 is YENEEA. V shed 3 bases, J shed 6 bases, and the junction held 7 bases outside the gene matches. The CDR3 covers 15 residues. CDR3: CASSFTGQGAAEQYF. The CDR3 DNA sequence: TGTGCCAGCAGCTTCACCGGACAGGGGGCAGCCGAGCAGTACTTC.